The source of this T cell receptor (beta chain) is a study of blood T cell repertoires in COVID-19. Turning to the study itself: Sites across the United States, Italy and Spain contributed samples from acute and convalescent COVID-19. T cells, B-cell-depleted T cells, or PBMCs supplied cDNA or gDNA.

About this clone itself: Sequence at one end of the junction differs from germline and may be a read error.

Per the study methods: Using reference gene primer amplification, nucleated cell counts were estimated. Profiled with immunoSEQ multiplex PCR; TCRdb holds only in-frame clones, not every one. The V and J calls and clone size were taken over from that table, and D and trimming were inferred from the DNA. Of tens of thousands of clones listed, 86% are singletons. Looked up from germline, CDR1 is SQVTM and CDR2 is ANQGSEA. The CDR3 extends over 15 amino acids. The sequencing sample was made of peripheral blood. This sequence was found in a woman of 80 years or more in a cohort sampled during active or convalescent COVID-19. This chain links TRBV29-1 with TRBJ2-5; 11 nucleotides line up with TRBD2. The CDR3, as DNA: TGCAGCGTGGAAGTTAGCGGGAGGGTACAAGAGACCCAGTACTTC. It codes for CSVEVSGRVQETQYF.